This TCR beta chain was captured by sequencing in a study of blood T cell repertoires in COVID-19. Study in general: Spain, Italy and the United States supplied samples that represented acute and convalescent COVID-19. T cells, B-cell-depleted T cells, or PBMCs supplied cDNA or gDNA.

The V end lost 1 base, the J end lost 6 bases, and 16 bases lay between the germline ends. The CDR3 has 16 amino acids. Per the germline V gene, CDR1 is KGHDR and CDR2 is SFDVKD. Original data processing: Researchers report that nucleated cell counts were estimated from reference gene primer amplification. The data were produced by immunoSEQ multiplex PCR, yet TCRdb's version contains in-frame clones alone and is incomplete. V and J calls and clone size are those listed in that table; D and trimming were worked out from the DNA. The sample has over 150,000 clones, 86% seen once. The specimen was peripheral blood. This sequence joins TRBV24-1 and TRBJ2-3, with a weak D call TRBD1 (6 bases). This TCR came from a man in his fifties or sixties with active or convalescent COVID-19. The DNA for the CDR3 is TGTGCCACCAGTGATTTCGGGGCAGGGGCGCCGGATACGCAGTATTTT. It is translated as CATSDFGAGAPDTQYF.